The 13 T cell receptor beta chains below all came from one sample that was sequenced in a study of patients and donors after allogeneic stem cell transplantation. TCRdb passed the RT-PCR reads through MiXCR, listing each CDR3 protein once. The data show 150,000 to 200,000 distinct CDR3 sequences, 24% seen once. The specimen sequenced was blood, either unsorted or a sorted T cell fraction (not recorded which). Receptors originate from a human donor who was either an allogeneic HSCT recipient or a stem cell or donor lymphocyte infusion donor (not recorded which). It is not recorded whose cells these are; they may come from a transplant donor.

This clonotype has only a few counts. The chain carries TRBV10-3 and TRBJ2-3; 8 nucleotides match TRBD2. Trimming at V came to 9 bases and at J to 2 bases, leaving 4 bases not matched to a gene. The CDR3 runs 13 residues. CDR1 is ENHRY and CDR2 is SYGVKD in the germline V gene. The CDR3 sequence: CAMSGGFTDTQYF. The DNA of the CDR3 is TGTGCCATGAGCGGGGGATTCACAGATACGCAGTATTTT.

The chain employs TRBV28 and TRBJ1-6, with 7 bases fitting TRBD1. Trimming took 5 bases from V and 6 from J; bases not matched to a gene: 4. The CDR3 loop spans 14 amino acids. Looked up from germline, CDR1 is MDHEN and CDR2 is SYDVKM. The DNA for the CDR3 is TGTGCCAGCAGTACCGGGACAGTTAATTCACCCCTCCACTTT. Protein: CASSTGTVNSPLHF.

This clonotype was counted many times. The chain couples TRBV20-1 to TRBJ2-3; tentative D call: TRBD2 (5 bases). Germline V gene lookup returns CDR1 DFQATT and CDR2 SNEGSKA (reference sequence). Deletions cut 2 bases from V and 1 base from J, with 10 bases between. The CDR3 is made up of 14 amino acids. CDR3 bases: TGCAGTGCTAGAAAGGAGGCCGGCACAGATACGCAGTATTTT. Translation: CSARKEAGTDTQYF.

The chain joins TRBV20-1 to TRBJ2-1, with D perhaps given as TRBD1 or TRBD2 (5 bases each). The CDR3 has 15 amino acids. Trimming cost V 1 base and J 3 bases, with 13 bases left between them. From germline, CDR1 is DFQATT and CDR2 SNEGSKA (reference sequence). The CDR3 DNA is TGCAGTGCTAGAGGTGGGGACCAGATCTACAATGAGCAGTTCTTC. Amino acid sequence: CSARGGDQIYNEQFF.

The V and J genes are TRBV20-1 and TRBJ2-3; tentatively, D is TRBD1 (6 bases). Trimming removed 6 bases from V and 5 bases from J, with 21 bases in between. Germline assignment: CDR1 DFQATT and CDR2 SNEGSKA (reference sequence). The CDR3 has 15 residues. CDR3 nucleotides: TGCAGTGCAAAGACCGGGACAAAAGGAGGAGATACGCAGTATTTT. It codes for CSAKTGTKGGDTQYF.

There are many counts of this clonotype. This chain uses TRBV12-3 or TRBV12-4 with TRBJ1-2; D is ambiguous. V dropped 0 bases and J dropped 10 bases, with 21 bases sitting between them. The CDR3 spans 16 residues. This CDR3 reads CASSLAAVAASFDYTF. DNA of the CDR3: TGTGCCAGCAGTTTAGCTGCGGTGGCAGCGAGTTTCGACTACACCTTC.

This clonotype was recorded a few times. This chain's CDR3 is CASSLSRETQYF. CDR3 nucleotides: TGTGCCAGCAGCTTGTCTCGAGAGACCCAGTACTTC. V is TRBV5-5 and J is TRBJ2-5; D uncertain. CDR1 and CDR2 from the germline V gene are SGHKS and YYEKEE (reference sequence). There are 12 residues in the CDR3. Deletions cut 1 base from V and 4 bases from J, with 5 bases between.

The chain couples TRBV2 to TRBJ2-1; TRBD2 matches at 11 bases. Looked up from germline, CDR1 is SNHLY and CDR2 is FYNNEI. There are 15 residues in the CDR3. V shed 6 bases and J 7 bases; nucleotides not matched to a gene: 8. This CDR3 is CASSSSGGASNEQFF. The CDR3 DNA sequence: TGTGCCAGCAGCAGTAGCGGGGGGGCTTCAAATGAGCAGTTCTTC.

The chain recombines TRBV6-5 with TRBJ2-5; D is perhaps TRBD1 (5 bases). Germline CDR1 reads MNHEY; CDR2 reads SVGAGI. Trimming shortened V by 2 bases and J by 5 bases, and 12 bases separated the two germline ends. CDR3 length equals 14 residues. CDR3 in amino acids: CASSYTSGQETQYF. CDR3 in DNA: TGTGCCAGCAGTTACACCTCAGGGCAGGAGACCCAGTACTTC.

This CDR3 is CASSSGAGKNTEAFF. The CDR3 region has the DNA TGCGCCAGCTCCTCGGGGGCCGGAAAGAACACTGAAGCTTTCTTT. The gene calls are TRBV5-1 and TRBJ1-1; tentative D call: TRBD1 (6 bases). The germline V gene encodes CDR1 SGHRS and CDR2 YFSETQ. V gave up 7 bases and J gave up 1 base, with 17 bases separating them. The CDR3 is 15 amino acids.

This chain uses TRBV5-1 with TRBJ1-6; D is possibly TRBD1 (6 bases). Per germline, CDR1 SGHRS and CDR2 YFSETQ. The CDR3 consists of 15 residues. Trimming left V 2 bases short and J 9 bases short, with 15 bases between. CDR3 nucleotides: TGCGCCAGCAGCTTATCAGGGGAGCGGTTTTCACCCCTCCACTTT. This sequence encodes CASSLSGERFSPLHF.

This clonotype was counted a few times. CDR3 sequence: CASSQDGGLRGVPLHF. CDR3 in DNA: TGTGCCAGCAGCCAAGATGGAGGCCTCCGAGGGGTCCCCCTCCACTTT. V gene TRBV4-2 combines with J gene TRBJ1-6, with D perhaps TRBD1 (5 bases). V lost 0 bases to trimming and J lost 13 bases, with 19 bases between them. Germline-derived CDR1 and CDR2 are LGHNA and YNFKEQ. This CDR3 has 16 amino acids.

This chain joins TRBV6-1 and TRBJ2-5; D might be TRBD2 (5 bases). Germline V CDR1 and CDR2: MNHNS, SASEGT. The V end was cut by 4 bases, the J end by 5 bases, with 17 bases between. The CDR3 totals 15 residues. CDR3 region: CASSGTRGTEETQYF. Here the CDR3 DNA reads TGTGCCAGCAGTGGAACTCGGGGTACTGAGGAGACCCAGTACTTC.